The present T cell receptor beta chain was sequenced within a study of T cell responses to AZD1222 COVID-19 vaccine. The data were produced by immunoSEQ multiplex PCR, yet TCRdb's version contains in-frame clones alone and is incomplete. The sample lists roughly 71,000 clones; around 85% were seen once. Germline loops: CDR1 SGHNT, CDR2 YYREEE (reference sequence). Between the trimmed V and J ends, which lost 2 bases and 4 bases, there was a span of 16 bases. The CDR3 spans 16 residues. This sequence was found in an adult in good health. The chain carries TRBV5-4 and TRBJ1-3; D gene unclear. Sequences were derived from peripheral blood, sampled on day 0 of AZD1222 vaccination. In DNA form, the CDR3 reads TGTGCCAGCAGCTTAGAGGTCGGGCGAGCGGGAAACACCATATATTTT. This encodes CASSLEVGRAGNTIYF.